This T cell receptor beta chain was recorded in a study of blood T cell repertoires in COVID-19 (dated by TCRdb to the early 2020s). About the full investigation: Samples from collaborators originated in the United States, Italy and Spain and spanned both the acute and convalescent phases of COVID-19. The prospective study material was composed of cDNA or gDNA derived from T cells, B-cell-depleted T cells, or PBMCs. Deeply sampled blood TCRbeta repertoires from subjects exposed to, actively infected with, or recovered from COVID-19 were included in the dataset. The repertoires were made available in a free public database intended to serve as a resource for research on the immune response to SARS-CoV-2. Samples were obtained from the ongoing ImmuneRACE study (first 160 participants) and from about 1,300 subjects provided by 6 global collaborators. Nearly every sample came with metadata listing a de-identified subject ID, COVID-19 status, age in years and sex. HLA class I and class II types, where available, came from metadata supplied by the sample provider rather than from assay-based typing.

In the case of this clone: There is no known antigen for this receptor. No much larger clone is present one base from it, and per-base qualities are unavailable.

TCRbeta CDR3 regions were amplified from genomic DNA by means of the immunoSEQ Assay, a bias-controlled multiplex PCR. The study's own analysis went as follows. Nucleated cell counts per sample were estimated from amplification of reference gene primers within the assay. Sequence reads were collapsed and filtered to measure the absolute abundance of every unique TCRbeta CDR3 rearrangement. For each sample, productive Simpson clonality was calculated as the square root of Simpson's diversity index over productive rearrangements. Imported from immuneACCESS, the table was reduced by TCRdb to in-frame sequences with V and J called. These copies leave out some clones; in studies compared against another copy, an unresolved V gene accounts for under half, and the cause of the remainder is not known. That table gives V, J and clone size, and the DNA gave D and trimming. The sample table shows around 270,000 clones, and roughly nine tenths are seen once. The ten largest clones add up to roughly 3.9% of the sample.

Samples from volunteer blood donors who had recovered from COVID-19 were contributed by a second Seattle source. Collaborating institutions collected whole blood in K2EDTA tubes following their own protocols. For TCRbeta analysis, collaborators shipped samples in one of three forms: frozen whole blood, isolated PBMCs, or DNA extracted from either of those sample types. Overall results and qualifications from the work: How much clinical and demographic metadata was included differed by source and by participant, and the metadata was provided uncurated.

Including the terminal cysteine and phenylalanine, the CDR3 comprises 13 residues. The entry retains the CDR3 DNA only, 39 bases that are in frame from base 1. V loses 6 bases of germline sequence and J loses 9 bases, and the interval between the two ends is 14 bases. CDR1 and CDR2 are read off the germline V gene as SGHDN and FVKESK. The clonotype was recovered from a man aged 60-69 years who had recovered from COVID-19. Recombination connected TRBV14 to TRBJ2-2; the D gene is not confidently resolved. Sequenced input: peripheral blood. The CDR3 amino acid sequence is: CASSQIRYRELFF. The nucleotide sequence reads as follows: TGTGCCAGCAGTCAAATCAGATACCGGGAGCTGTTTTTT.